The 7 T cell receptor beta chains listed next were all sequenced from one sample in a study of T cell clonotyping in hematopoietic cell transplantation. Time point here: recipient sample about 28 days before transplant, after cytoreduction. Assay used: immunoSEQ multiplex PCR; TCRdb lists only in-frame clones, some missing. The table has some 30,000 clones, roughly 91% seen once. The sample was peripheral blood mononuclear cells, taken before stem cell transplant. These receptors came from a man aged 45-65 years with acute myeloid leukemia. Some clones in this sample may be carry-over from other donors' samples.

Regarding this clone: The same CDR3 is also encoded by other DNA sequences in this sample. The chain joins TRBV5-6 to TRBJ2-1, with D perhaps given as TRBD1 or TRBD2 (6 bases each). Germline V gene lookup returns CDR1 SGHDT and CDR2 YYEEEE. This CDR3 contains 13 residues. V was cut by 2 bases and J by 7 bases, with 10 bases left in between. The CDR3 DNA is TGTGCCAGCAGCTTAGGGGGGCCGAATGAGCAGTTCTTC. Residues: CASSLGGPNEQFF.

This sequence joins TRBV7-2 and TRBJ2-3; D possibly matches TRBD1 or TRBD2 (5 bases each). CDR3 size: 13 residues. Per the germline V gene, CDR1 is SGHTA and CDR2 is FQGNSA. The germline V and J ends were trimmed by 5 bases and 3 bases, with 9 bases remaining between them. The CDR3 loop is CASSRDGTDTQYF. DNA of the CDR3: TGTGCCAGCAGCCGGGACGGAACAGATACGCAGTATTTT.

The V gene is TRBV4-1, the J gene TRBJ2-7, with D unclear. Germline assignment: CDR1 MGHRA and CDR2 YSYEKL. CDR3 length: 15 residues. V dropped 5 bases and J dropped 2 bases, with 16 bases sitting between them. The CDR3 is CASSSPGTATYEQYF. The CDR3 nucleotides read TGCGCCAGCAGCTCACCCGGAACAGCCACCTACGAGCAGTACTTC.

Only one count was recorded for this clone. The V and J genes are TRBV7-2 and TRBJ1-4, with TRBD1 matching over 7 bases. Trimming cost V 5 bases and J 10 bases; bases outside gene matches: 10. Germline-derived CDR1 and CDR2 are SGHTA and FQGNSA. The CDR3 contains 14 residues. The chain's CDR3 is CASSLTGEFGKLFF. DNA for the CDR3: TGTGCCAGCAGCCTCACAGGGGAGTTCGGAAAACTGTTTTTT.

The chain joins TRBV10-3 to TRBJ2-2, with D perhaps given as TRBD1 or TRBD2 (5 bases each). Germline-derived CDR1 and CDR2 are ENHRY and SYGVKD. The V end was cut by 7 bases, the J end by 2 bases, with 8 bases between. This CDR3 contains 13 residues. The CDR3 nucleotides are TGTGCCATCAATAGGGACAACACCGGGGAGCTGTTTTTT. It encodes CAINRDNTGELFF.

The V gene is TRBV19, the J gene TRBJ1-2; 8 nucleotides match TRBD1. Trimming cost V 0 bases and J 4 bases; bases outside gene matches: 10. In germline, CDR1 is LNHDA, CDR2 SQIVND (reference sequence). The CDR3 spans 17 residues. The DNA of the CDR3 is TGTGCCAGTAGTATAGACAGCGGGACAGGCGGAATCTATGGCTACACCTTC. This encodes CASSIDSGTGGIYGYTF.

V gene TRBV28 combines with J gene TRBJ1-5, with 7 positions matching TRBD1. V lost 5 bases and J lost 2; bases outside the gene matches: 15. Germline V gene lookup returns CDR1 MDHEN and CDR2 SYDVKM. This CDR3 is built from 18 residues. CDR3 amino acids: CASSAGTEVRTGNQPQHF. The DNA of the CDR3 is TGTGCCAGCAGTGCCGGGACAGAGGTAAGGACGGGCAATCAGCCCCAGCATTTT.